A single sample is the source of the 5 T cell receptor beta chains below, sequenced in a study of T cells in tuberculosis. Thawed, overnight-rested PBMC were stained with GMM-loaded CD1B tetramer, viability dye and anti-CD3, then sorted. The lipid loaded on the CD1B tetramers was C32 glucose monomycolate from Rhodococcus equi. Libraries were prepared by immunoSEQ multiplex PCR; TCRdb keeps only in-frame clonotypes and omits some of them. The sample includes 88,000 or so clones, roughly 91% of them seen just once. Sequencing was performed on CD1b-GMM tetramer-negative cells sorted from PBMCs. The receptor set was obtained from an adult woman with latent tuberculosis.

The chain recombines TRBV5-4 with TRBJ2-7; D uncertain. There are 12 residues in the CDR3. The V gene lost 4 bases and the J gene lost 3 bases, with 8 bases spanning the gap. Germline CDR1 reads SGHNT; CDR2 reads YYREEE (reference sequence). In nucleotides, the CDR3 is TGTGCCAGCAGCCACGACATCTACGAGCAGTACTTC. Its protein product is CASSHDIYEQYF.

This chain joins TRBV6-1 and TRBJ1-3; D uncertain. Germline V gene sequence: CDR1 MNHNS, CDR2 SASEGT. CDR3 length: 16 amino acids. Trimming took 2 bases from V and 1 from J, leaving 12 bases between them. In DNA, the CDR3 is TGTGCCAGCAGTGAAAATTCACCGGGTTCTGGAAACACCATATATTTT. Translated, it gives CASSENSPGSGNTIYF.

This sequence joins TRBV5-1 and TRBJ2-3; 15 bases line up with TRBD2. The CDR3 consists of 16 residues. The germline V gene encodes CDR1 SGHRS and CDR2 YFSETQ. The V segment lost 4 bases and the J segment 6 bases; nucleotides outside the gene matches: 6. DNA for the CDR3: TGCGCCAGCAGCCCAGGACTAGCGGGGGGGCCGGATACGCAGTATTTT. It is translated as CASSPGLAGGPDTQYF.

This chain connects TRBV30 to TRBJ1-6, with 7 bases aligning to TRBD1. The V gene's germline CDR1 is GTSNPN and CDR2 SVGIG (reference sequence). V was pared by 4 bases and J by 9 bases, with 9 bases of the junction left unmatched. CDR3 length: 14 amino acids. CDR3 coding DNA: TGTGCCTGGACCGCCCGGGACAGACCTTCACCCCTCCACTTT. It codes for CAWTARDRPSPLHF.

The chain is built from TRBV27 and TRBJ2-1; 10 bases line up with TRBD1. J was trimmed by 7 bases and V by 3 bases; bases with no gene match: 3. Germline CDR1 and CDR2: MNHEY and SMNVEV (reference sequence). The CDR3 runs to 14 residues. Here the CDR3 DNA reads TGTGCCAGCAGTTTCCGACAGGGGGCTAATGAGCAGTTCTTC. Its protein product is CASSFRQGANEQFF.